Below are 26 T cell receptor beta chains sequenced from a single sample in a study of cytomegalovirus exposure and HLA in healthy donors. PCR was performed using 60 Vbeta and 13 Jbeta primers. Sequencing used immunoSEQ multiplex PCR; TCRdb keeps in-frame clones, though not all of them. The sample records 150,000 to 200,000 clones, about 85% being singletons. Sequenced: PBMCs. These TCRs come from a girl aged 10-17 years in good health and CMV-seropositive.

The chain carries TRBV5-1 and TRBJ1-1; D is ambiguous. This CDR3 has 15 amino acids. The V end lost 2 bases, the J end lost 1 base, and 12 bases lay between the germline ends. The germline V gene encodes CDR1 SGHRS and CDR2 YFSETQ. The CDR3 loop is CASSFRLGGNTEAFF. DNA for the CDR3: TGCGCCAGCAGCTTTCGATTAGGAGGGAACACTGAAGCTTTCTTT. Complete variable domain (other parts from reference TRBV5-1 and TRBJ1-1): KAGVTQTPRYLIKTRGQQVTLSCSPISGHRSVSWYQQTPGQGLQFLFEYFSETQRNKGNFPGRFSGRQFSNSRSEMNVSTLELGDSALYLCASSFRLGGNTEAFFGQGTRLTVV.

This chain joins TRBV6-5 and TRBJ2-5; 7 bases fit TRBD2. The CDR3 runs to 15 residues. J was trimmed by 3 bases and V by 0 bases; bases with no gene match: 4. Germline CDR1 and CDR2: MNHEY and SVGAGI. The CDR3 spells CASSYSPSGEETQYF. In DNA form, the CDR3 reads TGTGCCAGCAGTTACTCGCCCAGCGGGGAAGAGACCCAGTACTTC.

The rearrangement joins TRBV4-3 to TRBJ2-1; 14 nucleotides line up with TRBD2. The CDR3 is 19 residues long. Germline V gives CDR1 LGHNA, CDR2 YSLEER. Trimming cost V 0 bases and J 8 bases; bases outside gene matches: 12. CDR3 amino acids: CASSQESPSTSGRVYEQFF. In nucleotides, the CDR3 is TGCGCCAGCAGCCAAGAATCCCCCTCGACTAGCGGGAGGGTGTATGAGCAGTTCTTC.

The CDR3 coding sequence is TGCGCCAGCAGCCAAGGGGCTAGCGGGAGGCCCCCCTACAATGAGCAGTTCTTC. Translating gives CASSQGASGRPPYNEQFF. The chain carries TRBV4-1 and TRBJ2-1, with 11 bases lining up with TRBD2. Germline V gene lookup returns CDR1 MGHRA and CDR2 YSYEKL. V was pared by 1 base and J by 2 bases, with 7 bases of the junction left unmatched. This CDR3 has 18 amino acids.

In this sample, this clone turned up once. The rearrangement uses TRBV29-1 and TRBJ2-2; unclear D gene. The V gene's germline CDR1 is SQVTM and CDR2 ANQGSEA. The CDR3 runs to 15 residues. Deletions cut 1 base from V and 0 bases from J, with 9 bases between. CDR3 DNA sequence: TGCAGCGTTGAAGGGCGCGGAGCGAACACCGGGGAGCTGTTTTTT. It yields the protein CSVEGRGANTGELFF.

The J gene is TRBJ1-6, the V gene TRBV6-4, with D unresolved. CDR3 length equals 13 residues. The germline V and J ends were trimmed by 3 bases and 8 bases, with 8 bases remaining between them. Germline CDR1 reads MRHNA; CDR2 reads SNTAGT. The CDR3 here is CASSEFLHSPLHF. The CDR3 region has the DNA TGTGCCAGCAGTGAATTTCTCCATTCACCCCTCCACTTT.

The V call is TRBV5-1, the J call TRBJ2-1, with 10 bases identical to TRBD2. CDR3 length equals 15 residues. The junction had 3 bases not matched to a gene; V was cut back by 1 base and J by 5 bases. Germline assignment: CDR1 SGHRS and CDR2 YFSETQ. The CDR3 protein is CASSLSLAGDNEQFF. DNA of the CDR3: TGCGCCAGCAGCTTGAGTCTAGCGGGAGACAATGAGCAGTTCTTC. Combining the CDR3 with reference TRBV5-1 and TRBJ2-1 gives the whole variable domain KAGVTQTPRYLIKTRGQQVTLSCSPISGHRSVSWYQQTPGQGLQFLFEYFSETQRNKGNFPGRFSGRQFSNSRSEMNVSTLELGDSALYLCASSLSLAGDNEQFFGPGTRLTVL.

The rearrangement links TRBV2 to TRBJ1-1; D ambiguous. V shed 6 bases and J shed 7 bases, with 9 bases lying between them. Germline assignment: CDR1 SNHLY and CDR2 FYNNEI. The CDR3 runs 11 residues. The CDR3 loop is CASSAGLEAFF. CDR3 nucleotides: TGTGCCAGCAGCGCTGGCCTTGAAGCTTTCTTT.

This sequence joins TRBV30 and TRBJ1-2, with a possible D match to TRBD1 (6 bases). CDR1 GTSNPN and CDR2 SVGIG come from the germline V gene (reference sequence). The CDR3 spans 14 residues. Deletions cut 0 bases from V and 5 bases from J, with 13 bases between. The CDR3 loop is CAWSVNRVGYGYTF. DNA of the CDR3: TGTGCCTGGAGTGTGAACAGGGTCGGGTATGGCTACACCTTC.

The rearrangement links TRBV6-1 to TRBJ1-2; D not resolved. Trimming took off 5 bases at V and 0 bases at J, with 13 bases between the two ends. The CDR3 loop spans 15 amino acids. CDR1 and CDR2 from the germline V gene are MNHNS and SASEGT. This CDR3 is CASSPSRRTNYGYTF. Written as DNA, the CDR3 is TGTGCCAGCAGTCCTTCGAGGAGGACTAACTATGGCTACACCTTC.

V usage is TRBV6-6 and J usage is TRBJ1-4, with unresolved D. V was shortened by 2 bases and J by 2 bases, with 9 bases between the two germline ends. The CDR3 consists of 15 residues. Germline CDR1 reads MNHNY; CDR2 reads SVGAGI (reference sequence). CDR3 DNA: TGTGCCAGCAGTTACACGGGGAGTACTAATGAAAAACTGTTTTTT. It translates to CASSYTGSTNEKLFF.

The chain employs TRBV10-3 and TRBJ1-4, with TRBD1 identical over 9 bases. The CDR3 is 15 amino acids. J lost 8 bases, V lost 4 bases, and 8 bases had no gene match. CDR1 and CDR2 from the germline V gene are ENHRY and SYGVKD. The CDR3 loop is CAISGDRVGIEKLFF. CDR3 bases: TGTGCCATCAGTGGGGACAGGGTCGGAATCGAAAAACTGTTTTTT.

In this sample, this clone turned up once. The rearrangement uses TRBV29-1 and TRBJ2-2; 9 nucleotides agree with TRBD1. The CDR3 has 15 residues. The ends lost 4 bases at V and 4 bases at J; junction bases unmatched: 7. Germline-derived CDR1 and CDR2 are SQVTM and ANQGSEA. The CDR3 spells CSVVPDRGLTGELFF. CDR3 DNA sequence: TGCAGCGTTGTTCCGGACAGGGGACTCACCGGGGAGCTGTTTTTT.

This chain joins TRBV6-6 and TRBJ2-2, with 11 bases identical to TRBD1. From germline, CDR1 is MNHNY and CDR2 SVGAGI (reference sequence). The CDR3 extends over 15 amino acids. J was trimmed by 1 base and V by 7 bases; bases with no gene match: 2. In DNA form, the CDR3 reads TGTGCCAGCATGGGGACAGGGGGGAACACCGGGGAGCTGTTTTTT. This codes for CASMGTGGNTGELFF.

The chain links TRBV7-6 to TRBJ2-1; 10 nucleotides agree with TRBD2. CDR3 length: 15 amino acids. Germline V gene data show CDR1 as SGHVS and CDR2 as FNYEAQ. J was trimmed by 2 bases and V by 5 bases; bases with no gene match: 3. The CDR3 DNA is TGTGCCAGCAGCCTCAGCGGGAGGGCCTACAATGAGCAGTTCTTC. This translates into CASSLSGRAYNEQFF.

The V gene is TRBV27, the J gene TRBJ2-1; a weak D match, TRBD2 (5 bases). This CDR3 is built from 14 residues. Germline V lookup: CDR1 MNHEY, CDR2 SMNVEV (reference sequence). V lost 6 bases and J 3 bases, leaving 12 bases between the germline ends. The CDR3 protein is CASRQAAGYNEQFF. In DNA form, the CDR3 reads TGTGCCAGCAGGCAGGCGGCGGGCTACAATGAGCAGTTCTTC.

The rearrangement links TRBV9 to TRBJ1-1; TRBD1 matches at 7 bases. Germline CDR1 SGDLS, CDR2 YYNGEE. The CDR3 is made up of 17 amino acids. V was pared by 0 bases and J by 12 bases, with 20 bases of the junction left unmatched. In DNA form, the CDR3 reads TGTGCCAGCAGCGTAGGGGGAGGAGGGGGCCCGACCTCGGATACTTTCTTT. This codes for CASSVGGGGGPTSDTFF.

This sequence joins TRBV6-5 and TRBJ2-5, with 9 bases identical to TRBD1. Germline trimming cut 5 bases from V and 6 bases from J; bases unmatched to any gene: 10. CDR1 is MNHEY, CDR2 SVGAGI, per germline. The CDR3 is made up of 15 amino acids. CDR3 DNA sequence: TGTGCCAGCAGTCTAGCTGGGACAGGGAGTAAGACCCAGTACTTC. Its translation: CASSLAGTGSKTQYF.

This clone turned up a few times. DNA of the CDR3: TGTGCCATCAGTGACCCTGGACTAGTCCCCGGGGAGCTGTTTTTT. It specifies CAISDPGLVPGELFF. The V gene is TRBV10-3, the J gene TRBJ2-2; 7 bases fit TRBD2. V was pared by 3 bases and J by 6 bases, with 7 bases of the junction left unmatched. This CDR3 is 15 amino acids long. In germline, CDR1 is ENHRY, CDR2 SYGVKD.

CDR3 nucleotides: TGTGCCAGCAGCGATAGATTGGGCCAATACCGTGGCTACACCTTC. This translates into CASSDRLGQYRGYTF. V is TRBV2 and J is TRBJ1-2; D is uncertain. The germline V gene has CDR1 SNHLY and CDR2 FYNNEI. Trimming shortened V by 6 bases and J by 7 bases, and 21 bases separated the two germline ends. The CDR3 is 15 residues long.

CDR3 sequence reads: CASGLLGRAANEQFF. CDR3 in DNA: TGTGCTAGTGGTTTGCTCGGGAGGGCCGCCAATGAGCAGTTCTTC. The chain is built from TRBV12-5 and TRBJ2-1, with TRBD2 matching 8 bases. V was pared by 2 bases and J by 6 bases, with 6 bases of the junction left unmatched. The length of the CDR3 is 15 residues. The germline V gene encodes CDR1 LGHNT and CDR2 FRNRAP.

Only a few counts were recorded for this clone. This sequence joins TRBV27 and TRBJ2-7; the match to TRBD1 covers 8 bases. J was trimmed by 2 bases and V by 2 bases; bases with no gene match: 2. Germline lookup yields CDR1 MNHEY and CDR2 SMNVEV (reference sequence). CDR3 length: 14 residues. The CDR3 spells CASSLPDRAYEQYF. The CDR3 nucleotides are TGTGCCAGCAGTTTACCGGACAGGGCCTACGAGCAGTACTTC.

This clone turned up a few times. This CDR3 reads CASRGLVGLAGGPSNYEQYF. The CDR3 DNA follows: TGTGCCAGCAGGGGCTTGGTGGGACTAGCGGGAGGGCCGAGTAACTACGAGCAGTACTTC. The chain has TRBV2 and TRBJ2-7, with 16 bases aligning to TRBD2. This CDR3 contains 20 residues. V gave up 6 bases and J gave up 3 bases; unmatched junction bases: 17. Germline V gene data show CDR1 as SNHLY and CDR2 as FYNNEI.

This clone was seen a handful of times. The rearrangement links TRBV25-1 to TRBJ1-1; a weak D match, TRBD1 (5 bases). There are 14 residues in the CDR3. The germline gives CDR1 MGHDK, CDR2 SYGVNS. V was clipped by 7 bases and J by 2 bases, with 14 bases between them. The CDR3 protein is CASTPKGPNTEAFF. The CDR3 nucleotides read TGTGCCAGCACCCCTAAGGGGCCCAACACTGAAGCTTTCTTT.

This clone was detected only a few times. V is TRBV7-2 and J is TRBJ1-2; TRBD1 matches 7 bases. V dropped 3 bases and J dropped 4; count of bases not matched to a gene: 11. Germline V gene sequence: CDR1 SGHTA, CDR2 FQGNSA. The CDR3 spans 16 residues. DNA of the CDR3: TGTGCCAGCAGCTTTGACAGGGCGGAGATTGGCTATGGCTACACCTTC. It is translated as CASSFDRAEIGYGYTF.

J is TRBJ2-7 and V is TRBV6-1; TRBD1 agrees at 12 bases. Per the germline V gene, CDR1 is MNHNS and CDR2 is SASEGT. The CDR3 contains 14 residues. Unmatched junction bases numbered 7, after V lost 6 bases and J lost 7 bases. CDR3 in amino acids: CASSPGQGAREQYF. In DNA, the CDR3 is TGTGCCAGCAGCCCGGGACAGGGGGCGCGTGAGCAGTACTTC.